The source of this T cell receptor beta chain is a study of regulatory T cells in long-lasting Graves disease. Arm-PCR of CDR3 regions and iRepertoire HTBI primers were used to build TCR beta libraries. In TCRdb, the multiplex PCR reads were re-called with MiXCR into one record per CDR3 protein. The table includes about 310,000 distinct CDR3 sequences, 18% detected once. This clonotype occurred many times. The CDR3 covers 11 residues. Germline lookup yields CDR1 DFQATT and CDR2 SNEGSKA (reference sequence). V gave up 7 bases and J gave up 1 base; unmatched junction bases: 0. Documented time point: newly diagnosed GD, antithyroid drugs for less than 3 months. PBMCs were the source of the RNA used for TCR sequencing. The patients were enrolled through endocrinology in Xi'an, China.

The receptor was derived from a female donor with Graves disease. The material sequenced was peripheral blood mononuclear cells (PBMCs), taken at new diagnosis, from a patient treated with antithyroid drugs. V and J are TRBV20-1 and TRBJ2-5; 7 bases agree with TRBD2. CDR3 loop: CSGEGQETQYF. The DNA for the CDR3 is TGCAGTGGGGAGGGCCAAGAGACCCAGTACTTC.